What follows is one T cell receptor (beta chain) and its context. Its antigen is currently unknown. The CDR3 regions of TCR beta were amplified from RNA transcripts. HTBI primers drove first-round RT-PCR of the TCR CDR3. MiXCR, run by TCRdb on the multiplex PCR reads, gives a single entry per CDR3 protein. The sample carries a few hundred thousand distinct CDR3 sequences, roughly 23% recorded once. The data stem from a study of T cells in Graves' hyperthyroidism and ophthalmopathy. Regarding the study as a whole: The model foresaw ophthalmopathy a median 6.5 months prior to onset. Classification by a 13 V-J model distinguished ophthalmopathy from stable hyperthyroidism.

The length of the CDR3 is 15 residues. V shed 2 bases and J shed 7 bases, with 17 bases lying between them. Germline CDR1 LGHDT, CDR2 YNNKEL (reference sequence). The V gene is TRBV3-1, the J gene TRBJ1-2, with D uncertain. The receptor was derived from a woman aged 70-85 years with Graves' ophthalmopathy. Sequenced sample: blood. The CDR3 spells CASSQRVGRPSGYTF. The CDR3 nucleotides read TGTGCCAGCAGCCAAAGGGTAGGGCGCCCCTCTGGCTACACCTTC.